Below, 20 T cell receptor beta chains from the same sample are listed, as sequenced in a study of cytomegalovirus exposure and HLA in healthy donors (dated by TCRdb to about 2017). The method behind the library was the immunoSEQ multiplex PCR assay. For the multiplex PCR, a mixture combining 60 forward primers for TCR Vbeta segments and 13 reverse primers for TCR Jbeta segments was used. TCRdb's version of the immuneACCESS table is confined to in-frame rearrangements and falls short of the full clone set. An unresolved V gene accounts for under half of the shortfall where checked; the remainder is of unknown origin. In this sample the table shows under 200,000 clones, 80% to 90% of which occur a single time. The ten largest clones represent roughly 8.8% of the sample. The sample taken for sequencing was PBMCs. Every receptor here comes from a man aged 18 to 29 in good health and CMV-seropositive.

For the CDR3, the DNA is TGTGCCAGTAGTGAGGGTCCGGAGGAGACCCAGTACTTC. Protein product: CASSEGPEETQYF. The genes are TRBV19 and TRBJ2-5; a weak D match, TRBD2 (5 bases). Germline V gene sequence: CDR1 LNHDA, CDR2 SQIVND (reference sequence). The CDR3 has 13 residues. V lost 5 bases and J lost 5, with 12 bases in between.

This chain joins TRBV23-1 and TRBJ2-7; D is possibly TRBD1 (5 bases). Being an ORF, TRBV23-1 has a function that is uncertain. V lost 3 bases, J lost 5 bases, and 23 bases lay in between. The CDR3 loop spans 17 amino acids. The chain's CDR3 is CASSHPVEQGIIHEQYF. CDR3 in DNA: TGCGCCAGCAGTCACCCTGTGGAGCAGGGAATAATTCACGAGCAGTACTTC.

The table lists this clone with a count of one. CDR3 sequence (DNA): TGTGCCAGCAGTTTATTTGGGAGCCCGACTAGCTCTGGGGCCAACGTCCTGACTTTC. It encodes CASSLFGSPTSSGANVLTF. The rearrangement joins TRBV27 to TRBJ2-6; tentatively, D is TRBD2 (6 bases). Germline CDR1 reads MNHEY; CDR2 reads SMNVEV (reference sequence). This CDR3 contains 19 residues. V lost 1 base, J lost 0 bases, and 16 bases lay in between.

CDR3 loop: CAWSVLGGGTDTQYF. CDR3 in DNA: TGTGCCTGGAGTGTACTTGGGGGGGGCACAGATACGCAGTATTTT. V usage is TRBV30 and J usage is TRBJ2-3; 7 nucleotides align to TRBD2. The trim removed 0 bases at V and 1 base at J, leaving 4 bases unmatched. The CDR3 runs 15 residues. Germline CDR1 GTSNPN, CDR2 SVGIG (reference sequence). The full variable domain, its missing parts supplied by reference TRBV30 and TRBJ2-3, is SQTIHQWPATLVQPVGSPLSLECTVEGTSNPNLYWYRQAAGRGLQLLFYSVGIGQISSEVPQNLSASRPQDRQFILSSKKLLLSDSGFYLCAWSVLGGGTDTQYFGPGTRLTVL.

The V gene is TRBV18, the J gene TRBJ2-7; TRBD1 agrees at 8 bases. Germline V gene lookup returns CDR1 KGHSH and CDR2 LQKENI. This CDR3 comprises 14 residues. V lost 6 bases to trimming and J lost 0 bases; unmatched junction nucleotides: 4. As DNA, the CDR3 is TGTGCCAGCTCGAGGACAGGGCTCTCCTACGAGCAGTACTTC. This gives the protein CASSRTGLSYEQYF.

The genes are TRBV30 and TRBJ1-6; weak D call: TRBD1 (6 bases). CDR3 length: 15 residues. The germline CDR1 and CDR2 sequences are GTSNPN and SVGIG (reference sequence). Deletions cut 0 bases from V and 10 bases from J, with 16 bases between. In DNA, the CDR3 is TGTGCCTGGAGTGTCACAGGGAGAGGCTTATCACCCCTCCACTTT. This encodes CAWSVTGRGLSPLHF.

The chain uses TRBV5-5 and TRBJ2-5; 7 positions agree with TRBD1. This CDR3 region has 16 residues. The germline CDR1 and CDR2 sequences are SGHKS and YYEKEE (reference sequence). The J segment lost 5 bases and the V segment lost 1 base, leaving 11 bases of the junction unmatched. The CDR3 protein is CASSLYGRGTGETQYF. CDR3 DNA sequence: TGTGCCAGCAGCTTGTATGGCAGGGGGACGGGGGAGACCCAGTACTTC.

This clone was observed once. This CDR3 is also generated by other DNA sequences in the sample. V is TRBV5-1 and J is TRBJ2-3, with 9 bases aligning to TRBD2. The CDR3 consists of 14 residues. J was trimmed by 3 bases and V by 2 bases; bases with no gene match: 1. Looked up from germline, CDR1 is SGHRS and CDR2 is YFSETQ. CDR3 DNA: TGCGCCAGCAGCTTAGCGGGGGGAACAGATACGCAGTATTTT. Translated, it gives CASSLAGGTDTQYF.

CDR3: CAWSVRTGGMDYTF. The DNA for the CDR3 is TGTGCCTGGAGTGTTCGTACAGGGGGAATGGACTACACCTTC. The V gene is TRBV30, the J gene TRBJ1-2; TRBD1 matches 8 bases. Looked up from germline, CDR1 is GTSNPN and CDR2 is SVGIG (reference sequence). The V segment lost 0 bases and the J segment 10 bases; nucleotides outside the gene matches: 10. The CDR3 consists of 14 residues.

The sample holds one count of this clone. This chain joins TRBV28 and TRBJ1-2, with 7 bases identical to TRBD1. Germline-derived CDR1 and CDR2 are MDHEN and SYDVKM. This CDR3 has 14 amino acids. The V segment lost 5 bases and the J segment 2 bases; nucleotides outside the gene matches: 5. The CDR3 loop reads CASSPPGQNYGYTF. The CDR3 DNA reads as TGTGCCAGCAGTCCACCGGGACAGAACTATGGCTACACCTTC.

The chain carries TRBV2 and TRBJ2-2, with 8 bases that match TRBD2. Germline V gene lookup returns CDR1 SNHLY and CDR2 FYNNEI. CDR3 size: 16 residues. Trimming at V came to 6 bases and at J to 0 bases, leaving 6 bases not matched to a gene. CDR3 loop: CASSYAGGANTGELFF. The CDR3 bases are TGTGCCAGCAGCTACGCGGGGGGAGCGAACACCGGGGAGCTGTTTTTT.

DNA for the CDR3: TGTGCCAGCAGTGATGGAAGGACTAGCGGGGTCACAGATACGCAGTATTTT. It codes for CASSDGRTSGVTDTQYF. The chain recombines TRBV25-1 with TRBJ2-3; TRBD2 matches 12 bases. With 3 bases clipped from V and 2 bases from J, the junction kept 6 bases outside the gene matches. This CDR3 is 17 amino acids long. The germline V gene encodes CDR1 MGHDK and CDR2 SYGVNS.

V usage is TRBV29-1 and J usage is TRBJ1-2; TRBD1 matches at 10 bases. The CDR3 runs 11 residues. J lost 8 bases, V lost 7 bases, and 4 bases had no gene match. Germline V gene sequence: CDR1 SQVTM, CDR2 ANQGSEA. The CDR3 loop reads CSGQGAGGYTF. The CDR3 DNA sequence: TGCAGCGGACAGGGGGCGGGGGGCTACACCTTC.

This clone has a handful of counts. The CDR3 loop is CASSSQGDDTEAFF. CDR3 nucleotide sequence: TGTGCCAGCAGCTCCCAGGGTGATGACACTGAAGCTTTCTTT. This sequence joins TRBV5-4 and TRBJ1-1; tentative D call: TRBD1 (5 bases). CDR1 SGHNT and CDR2 YYREEE come from the germline V gene (reference sequence). The ends were cut back, 3 bases at V and 3 bases at J, with 12 bases in the middle. CDR3 size: 14 residues. The full variable domain, rest sourced from reference TRBV5-4 and TRBJ1-1, is ETGVTQSPTHLIKTRGQQVTLRCSSQSGHNTVSWYQQALGQGPQFIFQYYREEENGRGNFPPRFSGLQFPNYSSELNVNALELDDSALYLCASSSQGDDTEAFFGQGTRLTVV.

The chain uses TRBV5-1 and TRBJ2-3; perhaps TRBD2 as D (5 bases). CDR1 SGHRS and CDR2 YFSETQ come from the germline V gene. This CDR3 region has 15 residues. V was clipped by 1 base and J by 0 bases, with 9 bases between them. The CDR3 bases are TGCGCCAGCAGCTTGAGTCCGGGAAGCACAGATACGCAGTATTTT. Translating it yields CASSLSPGSTDTQYF.

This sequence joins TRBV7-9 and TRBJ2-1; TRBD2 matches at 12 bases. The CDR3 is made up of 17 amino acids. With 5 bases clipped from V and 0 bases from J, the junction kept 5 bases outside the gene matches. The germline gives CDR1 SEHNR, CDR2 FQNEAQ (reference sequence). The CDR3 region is CASSAPSGGASYNEQFF. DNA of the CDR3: TGTGCCAGCAGCGCCCCTAGCGGGGGGGCCTCCTACAATGAGCAGTTCTTC.

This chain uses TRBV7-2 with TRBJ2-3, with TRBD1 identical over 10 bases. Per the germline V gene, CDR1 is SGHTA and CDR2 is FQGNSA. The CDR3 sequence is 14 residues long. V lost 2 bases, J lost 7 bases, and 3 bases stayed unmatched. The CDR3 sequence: CASSLRTGGYTQYF. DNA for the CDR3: TGTGCCAGCAGCTTACGGACAGGGGGGTATACGCAGTATTTT.

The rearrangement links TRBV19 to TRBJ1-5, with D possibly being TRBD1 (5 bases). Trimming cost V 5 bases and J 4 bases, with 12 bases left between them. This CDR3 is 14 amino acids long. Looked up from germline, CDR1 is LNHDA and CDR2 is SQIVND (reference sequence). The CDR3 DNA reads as TGTGCCAGTAGTCCCCGGGGGGGGAATCAGCCCCAGCATTTT. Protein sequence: CASSPRGGNQPQHF.

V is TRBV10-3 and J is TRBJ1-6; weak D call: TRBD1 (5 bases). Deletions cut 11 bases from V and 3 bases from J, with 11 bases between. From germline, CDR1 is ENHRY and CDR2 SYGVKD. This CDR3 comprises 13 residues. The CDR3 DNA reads TGTGCCGCCAGGGTGGTCTATAATTCACCCCTCCACTTT. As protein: CAARVVYNSPLHF.

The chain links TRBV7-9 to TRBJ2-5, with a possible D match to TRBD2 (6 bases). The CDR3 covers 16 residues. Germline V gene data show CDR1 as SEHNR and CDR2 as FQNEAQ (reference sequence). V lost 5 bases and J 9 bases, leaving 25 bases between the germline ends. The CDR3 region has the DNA TGTGCCAGCAGCCCGTCCGGCGCGGGGTTCGGGGTGGCCCAGTACTTC. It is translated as CASSPSGAGFGVAQYF.